One sample yielded the 26 T cell receptor beta chains listed below, sequenced in a study of shared clonotypes between healthy human individuals. Sequencing was performed with immunoSEQ multiplex PCR; in TCRdb, only in-frame clones are kept and a portion is missing. The sample consists of 2.5 million or so clones, roughly 92% of them appearing once. Sequenced sample: naive CD4+ T cells sorted from blood. Regarding subset: CD45RA+ positively selected. Receptors originate from a man between 18 and 29 years old in good health.

As regards this clone: This CDR3 is also generated by other DNA sequences in the sample. V usage is TRBV6-6 and J usage is TRBJ2-3, with D unclear. CDR1 and CDR2 (germline): MNHNY, SVGAGI (reference sequence). The CDR3 sequence is 11 residues long. Between the trimmed V and J ends, which lost 5 bases and 3 bases, there was a span of 3 bases. CDR3 sequence: CASSITDTQYF. In DNA form, the CDR3 reads TGTGCCAGCAGTATTACAGATACGCAGTATTTT.

This CDR3 reads CASRPPGQGSSPLHF. In DNA form, the CDR3 reads TGTGCCAGCAGACCTCCGGGACAGGGAAGTTCACCCCTCCACTTT. The rearrangement uses TRBV6-6 and TRBJ1-6; TRBD1 aligns across 9 bases. The V segment lost 6 bases and the J segment 9 bases; nucleotides outside the gene matches: 9. The CDR3 loop spans 15 amino acids. The germline V gene has CDR1 MNHNY and CDR2 SVGAGI (reference sequence).

The rearrangement links TRBV2 to TRBJ1-1, with TRBD1 identical over 7 bases. The CDR3 has 17 amino acids. V trimming: 5 bases; J trimming: 0 bases; junction bases outside the gene matches: 12. Germline CDR1 reads SNHLY; CDR2 reads FYNNEI. CDR3 sequence reads: CASSRSSGQRMNTEAFF. DNA for the CDR3: TGTGCCAGCAGTCGATCATCGGGACAGCGCATGAACACTGAAGCTTTCTTT.

The V gene is TRBV4-2, the J gene TRBJ2-3; D gene ambiguous. V shed 0 bases and J shed 4 bases, with 8 bases lying between them. Germline CDR1 LGHNA, CDR2 YNFKEQ. The CDR3 spans 14 residues. CDR3 bases: TGTGCCAGCAGCCAAGAAAGTCGGGCAGATACGCAGTATTTT. Encoded protein: CASSQESRADTQYF.

This chain joins TRBV6-6 and TRBJ1-1; D may be TRBD1 (6 bases). V lost 8 bases, J lost 5 bases, and 18 bases lay in between. The germline V gene encodes CDR1 MNHNY and CDR2 SVGAGI (reference sequence). The CDR3 is 14 residues long. The CDR3 protein is CASCKGGIGTEAFF. The CDR3 nucleotides read TGTGCCAGCTGTAAGGGGGGGATCGGGACTGAAGCTTTCTTT.

This chain joins TRBV5-4 and TRBJ1-6; no reliable D call. V was cut by 1 base and J by 0 bases, with 5 bases left in between. The CDR3 is made up of 15 amino acids. Germline-derived CDR1 and CDR2 are SGHNT and YYREEE (reference sequence). The CDR3 region is CASSLRGSYNSPLHF. The CDR3 DNA follows: TGTGCCAGCAGCTTGCGGGGCTCCTATAATTCACCCCTCCACTTT.

This clone appeared a single time. The chain joins TRBV4-3 to TRBJ1-2, with TRBD1 matching 9 bases. V dropped 0 bases and J dropped 4; count of bases not matched to a gene: 9. The CDR3 sequence is 17 residues long. The germline CDR1 and CDR2 sequences are LGHNA and YSLEER. The CDR3 nucleotides read TGCGCCAGCAGCCAAGATCTCGGGGGACAGGGAGTCTATGGCTACACCTTC. As protein: CASSQDLGGQGVYGYTF.

The rearrangement links TRBV5-1 to TRBJ1-5; TRBD1 is a possible D gene (6 bases). Looked up from germline, CDR1 is SGHRS and CDR2 is YFSETQ. Trimming cost V 4 bases and J 12 bases, with 17 bases left between them. The CDR3 runs to 13 residues. This CDR3 reads CASSPEGGQGQHF. CDR3 sequence (DNA): TGCGCCAGCAGCCCCGAAGGGGGGCAGGGCCAGCATTTT.

CDR3: CASSLRGVGSYEQYF. CDR3 DNA: TGTGCCAGCAGCTTGAGGGGAGTTGGTTCCTACGAGCAGTACTTC. V usage is TRBV11-2 and J usage is TRBJ2-7, with D perhaps being TRBD1 or TRBD2 (5 bases each). This CDR3 region has 15 residues. The germline gives CDR1 SGHAT, CDR2 FQNNGV. V shed 3 bases and J shed 1 base, with 13 bases lying between them.

The V call is TRBV9, the J call TRBJ2-1, with D possibly TRBD1 on 6 matching bases. The V end lost 4 bases, the J end lost 6 bases, and 14 bases lay between the germline ends. Germline CDR1 and CDR2: SGDLS and YYNGEE. The CDR3 spans 14 residues. The CDR3 nucleotides read TGTGCCAGCAGCCCAGGGGACCCTCTCAATGAGCAGTTCTTC. Protein product: CASSPGDPLNEQFF.

The rearrangement uses TRBV7-2 and TRBJ2-5; D is unclear. The CDR3 is 13 residues long. V lost 2 bases and J lost 4, with 8 bases in between. CDR1 is SGHTA, CDR2 FQGNSA, per germline. The CDR3 sequence is CASSLKSGETQYF. The CDR3 nucleotides are TGTGCCAGCAGCTTAAAATCAGGAGAGACCCAGTACTTC.

The chain carries TRBV10-3 and TRBJ1-1, with TRBD1 matching 7 bases. J lost 5 bases, V lost 7 bases, and 13 bases had no gene match. This CDR3 contains 15 residues. CDR1 is ENHRY and CDR2 is SYGVKD in the germline V gene. The CDR3 reads CAIKGASRYSTEAFF. The CDR3 DNA is TGTGCCATCAAGGGGGCAAGCCGGTATAGTACTGAAGCTTTCTTT.

The chain carries TRBV28 and TRBJ2-7; 7 bases line up with TRBD2. The CDR3 loop spans 14 amino acids. The germline V gene encodes CDR1 MDHEN and CDR2 SYDVKM. V was pared by 3 bases and J by 3 bases, with 5 bases of the junction left unmatched. CDR3 in DNA: TGTGCCAGCAGTTTTTCAGCGGGGCTCTACGAGCAGTACTTC. Protein: CASSFSAGLYEQYF.

This clone was observed a single time. This rearrangement joins TRBV7-9 to TRBJ1-2, with 9 nucleotides matching TRBD1. Germline trimming cut 4 bases from V and 7 bases from J; bases unmatched to any gene: 7. Germline assignment: CDR1 SEHNR and CDR2 FQNEAQ (reference sequence). The CDR3 length is 14 residues. As DNA, the CDR3 is TGTGCCAGCAGCTCCAAAGGACAGGGGTTTGGCTACACCTTC. The encoded protein is CASSSKGQGFGYTF.

This chain links TRBV11-3 with TRBJ1-1; 7 bases align to TRBD1. V shed 5 bases and J 1 base; nucleotides not matched to a gene: 4. CDR3 length equals 14 residues. In germline, CDR1 is SGHNT, CDR2 YENEEA. CDR3 nucleotide sequence: TGTGCCAGCAGCACAGGGGTGGAGAACACTGAAGCTTTCTTT. Translation gives CASSTGVENTEAFF.

This rearrangement joins TRBV5-4 to TRBJ2-3, with 7 bases identical to TRBD1. Unmatched junction bases numbered 2, after V lost 3 bases and J lost 4 bases. The CDR3 length is 13 residues. Germline assignment: CDR1 SGHNT and CDR2 YYREEE (reference sequence). CDR3 in amino acids: CASSYTGADTQYF. The CDR3 DNA follows: TGTGCCAGCAGCTACACAGGGGCAGATACGCAGTATTTT.

Only one count was recorded for this clone. The V and J genes are TRBV2 and TRBJ2-1, with D maybe TRBD2 (6 bases). Trimming pared 3 bases from V and 9 bases from J, leaving 12 bases between. The CDR3 sequence is 13 residues long. Germline CDR1 reads SNHLY; CDR2 reads FYNNEI. DNA for the CDR3: TGTGCCAGCAGTGATCGGCCGGGAGCTGAGCAGTTCTTC. This translates into CASSDRPGAEQFF.

This clone occurred once. J is TRBJ2-1 and V is TRBV6-1, with D perhaps given as TRBD1 or TRBD2 (5 bases each). Germline CDR1 and CDR2: MNHNS and SASEGT. With 4 bases removed from V and 5 bases from J, the gap between germline ends came to 18 bases. This CDR3 has 16 residues. DNA for the CDR3: TGTGCCAGCAGTGGCCGGGACCCCATCAGGCACAATGAGCAGTTCTTC. This translates into CASSGRDPIRHNEQFF.

V is TRBV7-2 and J is TRBJ1-5; a possible D gene is TRBD1 (6 bases). Germline lookup yields CDR1 SGHTA and CDR2 FQGNSA. The V end lost 0 bases, the J end lost 7 bases, and 10 bases lay between the germline ends. The CDR3 is 14 amino acids. The CDR3 region is CASSLAQGIQPQHF. The CDR3 DNA reads as TGTGCCAGCAGCTTAGCACAGGGTATACAGCCCCAGCATTTT.

This rearrangement joins TRBV4-3 to TRBJ1-1; a weak D match, TRBD1 (5 bases). The V end was cut by 1 base, the J end by 3 bases, with 9 bases between. Looked up from germline, CDR1 is LGHNA and CDR2 is YSLEER. The length of the CDR3 is 14 residues. The CDR3 loop reads CASSQGGGDTEAFF. CDR3 DNA: TGCGCCAGCAGCCAAGGGGGGGGTGACACTGAAGCTTTCTTT.

This chain connects TRBV6-5 to TRBJ2-1, with a tentative D call TRBD2 (6 bases). The CDR3 loop spans 14 amino acids. V dropped 8 bases and J dropped 4 bases, with 15 bases sitting between them. Looked up from germline, CDR1 is MNHEY and CDR2 is SVGAGI. The chain's CDR3 is CASGFGTSYNEQFF. CDR3 in DNA: TGTGCCAGCGGGTTCGGGACTTCGTACAATGAGCAGTTCTTC.

V usage is TRBV19 and J usage is TRBJ1-5; 7 bases are a match to TRBD1. Germline CDR1 is LNHDA and CDR2 is SQIVND (reference sequence). The CDR3 sequence is 15 residues long. Unmatched junction bases numbered 11, after V lost 6 bases and J lost 6 bases. DNA for the CDR3: TGTGCCAGTAGCTCTACCTCAGGGGGGACTCAGCCCCAGCATTTT. Translating gives CASSSTSGGTQPQHF.

The chain uses TRBV18 and TRBJ2-3; D possibly matches TRBD1 or TRBD2 (5 bases each). V was pared by 5 bases and J by 2 bases, with 11 bases between. The CDR3 has 14 residues. Looked up from germline, CDR1 is KGHSH and CDR2 is LQKENI. The CDR3, as DNA: TGTGCCAGCTCATCGGGACCGGACACAGATACGCAGTATTTT. Encoded protein: CASSSGPDTDTQYF. Supplemented by reference TRBV18 and TRBJ2-3, the full variable domain reads NAGVMQNPRHLVRRRGQEARLRCSPMKGHSHVYWYRQLPEEGLKFMVYLQKENIIDESGMPKERFSAEFPKEGPSILRIQQVVRGDSAAYFCASSSGPDTDTQYFGPGTRLTVL.

The rearrangement links TRBV7-2 to TRBJ1-4, with TRBD1 matching 9 bases. The CDR3 has 15 residues. With V trimmed by 2 bases and J by 5 bases, 3 bases remained unmatched. The germline CDR1 and CDR2 sequences are SGHTA and FQGNSA. This CDR3 is CASSLQGTGNEKLFF. The DNA of the CDR3 is TGTGCCAGCAGCTTACAGGGGACAGGGAATGAAAAACTGTTTTTT.

This clone was seen just once. This chain links TRBV5-5 with TRBJ2-7, with D possibly being TRBD1 (6 bases). The length of the CDR3 is 16 residues. Germline V gene sequence: CDR1 SGHKS, CDR2 YYEKEE (reference sequence). The V end lost 3 bases, the J end lost 2 bases, and 18 bases lay between the germline ends. The DNA of the CDR3 is TGTGCCAGCAGCTCCCCGAACAGGGAATCAACCTACGAGCAGTACTTC. Its protein is CASSSPNRESTYEQYF.

The genes are TRBV14 and TRBJ2-2; TRBD2 matches at 11 bases. Germline V gene data show CDR1 as SGHDN and CDR2 as FVKESK. V was clipped by 4 bases and J by 2 bases; unmatched bases: 3. CDR3 length: 16 amino acids. The chain's CDR3 is CASSLGTSGNTGELFF. The DNA of the CDR3 is TGTGCCAGCAGCCTCGGGACTAGCGGAAACACCGGGGAGCTGTTTTTT.